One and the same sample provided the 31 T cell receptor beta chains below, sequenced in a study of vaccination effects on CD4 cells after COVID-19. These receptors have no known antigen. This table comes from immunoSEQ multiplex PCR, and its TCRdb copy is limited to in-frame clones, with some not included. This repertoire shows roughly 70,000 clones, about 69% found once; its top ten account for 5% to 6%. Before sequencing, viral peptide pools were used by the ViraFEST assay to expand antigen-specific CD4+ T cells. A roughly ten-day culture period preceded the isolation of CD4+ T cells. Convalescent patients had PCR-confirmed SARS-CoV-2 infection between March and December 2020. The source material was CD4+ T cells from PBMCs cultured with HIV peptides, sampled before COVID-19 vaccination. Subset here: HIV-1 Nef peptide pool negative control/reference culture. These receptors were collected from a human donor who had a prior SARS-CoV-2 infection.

The CDR3 DNA reads TGTGCCAGCAGCCAAGTAGCTTCACCCCTCCACTTT. Its translation: CASSQVASPLHF. The gene calls are TRBV3-1 (or the pseudogene TRBV3-2) and TRBJ1-6; no firm D call. V lost 1 base to trimming and J lost 9 bases, with 4 bases between them. Germline CDR1 reads LGHDT; CDR2 reads YNNKEL (reference sequence). The CDR3 loop spans 12 amino acids.

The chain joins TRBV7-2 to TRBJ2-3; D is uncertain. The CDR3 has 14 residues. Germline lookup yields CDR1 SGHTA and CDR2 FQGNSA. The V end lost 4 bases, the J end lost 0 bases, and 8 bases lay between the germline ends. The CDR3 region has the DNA TGTGCCAGCAGCTCGTGGGGTAGCACAGATACGCAGTATTTT. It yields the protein CASSSWGSTDTQYF.

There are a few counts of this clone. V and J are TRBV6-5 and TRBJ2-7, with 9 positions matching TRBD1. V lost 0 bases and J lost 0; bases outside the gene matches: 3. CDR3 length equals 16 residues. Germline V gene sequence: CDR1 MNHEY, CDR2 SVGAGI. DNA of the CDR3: TGTGCCAGCAGTTACTCCCCACAGGGGGCCTCCTACGAGCAGTACTTC. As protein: CASSYSPQGASYEQYF.

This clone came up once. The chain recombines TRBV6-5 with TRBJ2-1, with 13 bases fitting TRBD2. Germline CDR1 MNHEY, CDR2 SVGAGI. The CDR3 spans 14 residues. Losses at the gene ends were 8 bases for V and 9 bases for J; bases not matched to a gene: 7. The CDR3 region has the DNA TGTGCCAGCCGAGGACTAGCGGGAGATAGTGAGCAGTTCTTC. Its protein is CASRGLAGDSEQFF.

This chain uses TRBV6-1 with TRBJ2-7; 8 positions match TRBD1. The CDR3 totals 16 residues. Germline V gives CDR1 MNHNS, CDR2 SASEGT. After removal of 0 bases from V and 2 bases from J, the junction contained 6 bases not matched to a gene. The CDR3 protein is CASSEALRDRTYEQYF. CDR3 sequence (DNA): TGTGCCAGCAGTGAAGCGCTTCGGGACAGGACCTACGAGCAGTACTTC.

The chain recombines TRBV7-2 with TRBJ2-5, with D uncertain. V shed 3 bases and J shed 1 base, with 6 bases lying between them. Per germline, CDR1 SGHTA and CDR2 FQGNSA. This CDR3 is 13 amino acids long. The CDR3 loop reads CASSLSFQETQYF. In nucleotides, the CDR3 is TGTGCCAGCAGCTTGAGTTTCCAAGAGACCCAGTACTTC.

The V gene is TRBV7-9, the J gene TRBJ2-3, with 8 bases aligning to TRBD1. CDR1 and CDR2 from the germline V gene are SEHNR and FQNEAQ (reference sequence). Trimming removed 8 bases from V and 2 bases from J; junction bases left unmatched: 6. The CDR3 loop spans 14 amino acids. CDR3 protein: CASGGTGPTDTQYF. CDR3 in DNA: TGTGCCAGCGGCGGGACAGGACCCACAGATACGCAGTATTTT. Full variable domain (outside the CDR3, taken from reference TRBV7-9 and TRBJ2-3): DTGVSQNPRHKITKRGQNVTFRCDPISEHNRLYWYRQTLGQGPEFLTYFQNEAQLEKSRLLSDRFSAERPKGSFSTLEIQRTEQGDSAMYLCASGGTGPTDTQYFGPGTRLTVL.

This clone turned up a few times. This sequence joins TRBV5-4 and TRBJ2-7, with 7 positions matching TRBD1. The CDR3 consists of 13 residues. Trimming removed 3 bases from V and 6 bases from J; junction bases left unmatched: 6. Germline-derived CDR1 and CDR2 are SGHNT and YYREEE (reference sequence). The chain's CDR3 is CASSSRQGGEQYF. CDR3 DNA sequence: TGTGCCAGCAGCTCCAGACAGGGTGGCGAGCAGTACTTC.

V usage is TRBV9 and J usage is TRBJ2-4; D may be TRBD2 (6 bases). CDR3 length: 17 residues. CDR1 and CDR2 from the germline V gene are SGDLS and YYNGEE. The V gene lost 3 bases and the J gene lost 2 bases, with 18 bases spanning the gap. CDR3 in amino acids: CASSAYRDWASKNIQYF. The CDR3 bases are TGTGCCAGCAGCGCGTACCGGGACTGGGCGTCCAAAAACATTCAGTACTTC.

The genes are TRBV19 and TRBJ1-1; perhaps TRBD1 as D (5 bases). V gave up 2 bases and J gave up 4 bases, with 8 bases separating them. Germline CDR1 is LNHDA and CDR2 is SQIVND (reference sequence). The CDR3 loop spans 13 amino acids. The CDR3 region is CASSIQGGTEAFF. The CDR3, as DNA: TGTGCCAGTAGTATACAGGGCGGCACTGAAGCTTTCTTT. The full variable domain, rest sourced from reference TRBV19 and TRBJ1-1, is DGGITQSPKYLFRKEGQNVTLSCEQNLNHDAMYWYRQDPGQGLRLIYYSQIVNDFQKGDIAEGYSVSREKKESFPLTVTSAQKNPTAFYLCASSIQGGTEAFFGQGTRLTVV.

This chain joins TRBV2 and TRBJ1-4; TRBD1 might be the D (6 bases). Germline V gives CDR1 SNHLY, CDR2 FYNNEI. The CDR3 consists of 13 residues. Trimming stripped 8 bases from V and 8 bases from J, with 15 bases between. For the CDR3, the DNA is TGTGCCAGCCAGGGCAGGGGAGGCGAAAAACTGTTTTTT. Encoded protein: CASQGRGGEKLFF. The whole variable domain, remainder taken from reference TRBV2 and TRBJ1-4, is EPEVTQTPSHQVTQMGQEVILRCVPISNHLYFYWYRQILGQKVEFLVSFYNNEISEKSEIFDDQFSVERPDGSNFTLKIRSTKLEDSAMYFCASQGRGGEKLFFGSGTQLSVL.

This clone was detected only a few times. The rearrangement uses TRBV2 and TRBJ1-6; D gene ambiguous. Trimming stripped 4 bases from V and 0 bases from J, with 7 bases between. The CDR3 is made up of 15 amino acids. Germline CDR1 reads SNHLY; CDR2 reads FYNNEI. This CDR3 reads CASSVPGSYNSPLHF. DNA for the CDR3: TGTGCCAGCAGTGTTCCTGGCTCCTATAATTCACCCCTCCACTTT.

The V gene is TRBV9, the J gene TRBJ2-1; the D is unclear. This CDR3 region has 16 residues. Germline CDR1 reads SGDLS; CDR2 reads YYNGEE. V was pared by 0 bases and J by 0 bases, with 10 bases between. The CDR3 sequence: CASSVEPSSSYNEQFF. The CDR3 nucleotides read TGTGCCAGCAGCGTAGAACCGAGTAGCTCCTACAATGAGCAGTTCTTC.

The CDR3 loop reads CAISEKSGDSPLHF. The CDR3 coding sequence is TGTGCCATCAGTGAAAAGTCAGGGGATTCACCCCTCCACTTT. The rearrangement uses TRBV10-3 and TRBJ1-6, with D perhaps TRBD1 (6 bases). This CDR3 is 14 amino acids long. Germline assignment: CDR1 ENHRY and CDR2 SYGVKD. Trimming stripped 3 bases from V and 8 bases from J, with 11 bases between.

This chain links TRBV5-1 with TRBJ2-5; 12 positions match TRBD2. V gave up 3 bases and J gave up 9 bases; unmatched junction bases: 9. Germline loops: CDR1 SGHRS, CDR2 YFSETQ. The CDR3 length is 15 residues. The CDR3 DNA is TGCGCCAGCAGCTCGACTAGCGGGGGTAGTTCGGCCCAGTACTTC. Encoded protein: CASSSTSGGSSAQYF. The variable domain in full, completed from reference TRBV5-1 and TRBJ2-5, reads KAGVTQTPRYLIKTRGQQVTLSCSPISGHRSVSWYQQTPGQGLQFLFEYFSETQRNKGNFPGRFSGRQFSNSRSEMNVSTLELGDSALYLCASSSTSGGSSAQYFGPGTRLLVL.

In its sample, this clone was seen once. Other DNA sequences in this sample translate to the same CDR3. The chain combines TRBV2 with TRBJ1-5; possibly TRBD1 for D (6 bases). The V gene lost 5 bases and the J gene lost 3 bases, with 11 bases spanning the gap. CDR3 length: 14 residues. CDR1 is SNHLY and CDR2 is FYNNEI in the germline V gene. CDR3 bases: TGTGCCAGCAGTCCCGGACAGAACAATCAGCCCCAGCATTTT. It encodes CASSPGQNNQPQHF.

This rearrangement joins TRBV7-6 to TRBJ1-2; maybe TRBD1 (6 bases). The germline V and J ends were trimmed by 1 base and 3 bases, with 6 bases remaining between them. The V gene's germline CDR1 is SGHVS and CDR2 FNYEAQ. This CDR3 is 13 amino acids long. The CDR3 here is CASSLGQDYGYTF. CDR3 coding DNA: TGTGCCAGCAGCTTAGGACAGGACTATGGCTACACCTTC.

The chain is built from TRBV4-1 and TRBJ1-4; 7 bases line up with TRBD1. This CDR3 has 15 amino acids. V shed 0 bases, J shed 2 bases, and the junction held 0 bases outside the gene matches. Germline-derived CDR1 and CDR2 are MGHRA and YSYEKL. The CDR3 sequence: CASSQETGTNEKLFF. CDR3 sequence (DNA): TGCGCCAGCAGCCAAGAGACAGGGACTAATGAAAAACTGTTTTTT.

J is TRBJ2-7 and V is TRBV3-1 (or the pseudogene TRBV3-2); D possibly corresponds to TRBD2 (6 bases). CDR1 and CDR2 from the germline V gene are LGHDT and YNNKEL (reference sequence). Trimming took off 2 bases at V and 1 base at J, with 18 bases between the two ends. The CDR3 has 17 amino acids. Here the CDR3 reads CASSQPPYATSSYEQYF. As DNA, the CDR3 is TGTGCCAGCAGCCAACCCCCATATGCGACTAGTTCCTACGAGCAGTACTTC.

The CDR3 region is CASSPPPLNTEAFF. The CDR3 bases are TGTGCCAGCAGCCCCCCCCCGCTGAACACTGAAGCTTTCTTT. V gene TRBV7-9 combines with J gene TRBJ1-1; D ambiguous. Per germline, CDR1 SEHNR and CDR2 FQNEAQ (reference sequence). The V end lost 5 bases, the J end lost 0 bases, and 10 bases lay between the germline ends. The CDR3 runs 14 residues.

The CDR3 coding sequence is TGTGCCAGCAGCTTAGCAGGGCGGATAACCGGGGAGCTGTTTTTT. Encoded protein: CASSLAGRITGELFF. The rearrangement links TRBV11-2 to TRBJ2-2; possible D gene TRBD1, 5 bases. The CDR3 contains 15 residues. Trimming left V 1 base short and J 5 bases short, with 11 bases between. Germline V CDR1 and CDR2: SGHAT, FQNNGV.

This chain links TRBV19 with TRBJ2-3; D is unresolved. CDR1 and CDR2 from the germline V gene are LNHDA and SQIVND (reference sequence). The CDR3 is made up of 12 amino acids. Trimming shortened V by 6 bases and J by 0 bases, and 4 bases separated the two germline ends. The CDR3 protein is CASSLSTDTQYF. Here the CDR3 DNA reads TGTGCCAGTAGCCTAAGCACAGATACGCAGTATTTT.

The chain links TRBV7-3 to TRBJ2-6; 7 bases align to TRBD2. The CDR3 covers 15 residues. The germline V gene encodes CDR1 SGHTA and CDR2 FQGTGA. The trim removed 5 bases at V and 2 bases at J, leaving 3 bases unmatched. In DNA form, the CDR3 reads TGTGCCAGCAGCCGAGCGGGAACTGGGGCCAACGTCCTGACTTTC. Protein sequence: CASSRAGTGANVLTF.

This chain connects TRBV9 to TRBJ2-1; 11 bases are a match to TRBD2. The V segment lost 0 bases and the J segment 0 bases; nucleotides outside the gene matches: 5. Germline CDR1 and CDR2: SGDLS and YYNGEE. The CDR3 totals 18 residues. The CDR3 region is CASSVGLAGPPSYNEQFF. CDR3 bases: TGTGCCAGCAGCGTAGGACTAGCGGGACCCCCCTCCTACAATGAGCAGTTCTTC.

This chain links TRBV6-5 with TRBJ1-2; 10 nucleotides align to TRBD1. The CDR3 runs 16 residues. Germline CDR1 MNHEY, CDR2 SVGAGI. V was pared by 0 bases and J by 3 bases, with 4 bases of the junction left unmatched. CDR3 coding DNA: TGTGCCAGCAGTTACTCGACAGGGGGCGTGGACTATGGCTACACCTTC. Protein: CASSYSTGGVDYGYTF.

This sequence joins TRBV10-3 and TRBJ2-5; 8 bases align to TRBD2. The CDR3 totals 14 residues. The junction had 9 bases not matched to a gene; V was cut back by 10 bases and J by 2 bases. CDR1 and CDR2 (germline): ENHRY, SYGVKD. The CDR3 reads CATKLAAAQETQYF. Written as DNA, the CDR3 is TGTGCCACCAAACTAGCGGCCGCTCAAGAGACCCAGTACTTC.

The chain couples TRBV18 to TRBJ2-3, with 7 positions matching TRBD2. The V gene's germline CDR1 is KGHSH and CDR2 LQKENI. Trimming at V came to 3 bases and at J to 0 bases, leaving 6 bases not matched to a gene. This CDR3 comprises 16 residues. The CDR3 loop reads CASSPQRGPSTDTQYF. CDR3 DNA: TGTGCCAGCTCACCCCAGCGGGGACCTAGCACAGATACGCAGTATTTT.

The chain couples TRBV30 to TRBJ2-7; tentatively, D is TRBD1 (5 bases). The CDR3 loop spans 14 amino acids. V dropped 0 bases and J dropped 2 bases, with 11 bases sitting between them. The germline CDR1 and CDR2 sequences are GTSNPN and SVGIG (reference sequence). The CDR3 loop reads CAWSVKGSAYEQYF. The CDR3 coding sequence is TGTGCCTGGAGTGTCAAGGGGTCGGCCTACGAGCAGTACTTC.

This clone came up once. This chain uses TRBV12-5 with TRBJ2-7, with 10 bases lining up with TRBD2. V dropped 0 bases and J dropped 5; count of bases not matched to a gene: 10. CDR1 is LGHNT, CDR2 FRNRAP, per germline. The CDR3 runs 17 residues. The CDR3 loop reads CASGLVGGLAGVHEQYF. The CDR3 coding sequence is TGTGCTAGTGGTTTGGTAGGCGGGCTAGCGGGAGTGCACGAGCAGTACTTC.

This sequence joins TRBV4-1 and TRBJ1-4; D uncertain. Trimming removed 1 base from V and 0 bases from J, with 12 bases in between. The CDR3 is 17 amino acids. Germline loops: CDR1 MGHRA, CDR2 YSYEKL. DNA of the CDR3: TGCGCCAGCAGCCAAGGGCCGCCCCGAGCAACTAATGAAAAACTGTTTTTT. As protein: CASSQGPPRATNEKLFF.

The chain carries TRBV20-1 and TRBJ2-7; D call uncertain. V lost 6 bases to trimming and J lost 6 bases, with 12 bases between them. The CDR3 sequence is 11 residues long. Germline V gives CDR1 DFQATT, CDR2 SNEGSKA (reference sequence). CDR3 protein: CSAALIGEQYF. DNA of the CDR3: TGCAGTGCAGCCTTAATAGGCGAGCAGTACTTC.